This entry concerns a single T cell receptor beta chain. No antigen is known for it. The sample belongs to a study of T cell responses to AZD1222 COVID-19 vaccine. Study background: Second doses that came at about 4 or about 12 weeks were put together.

The V gene's germline CDR1 is MGHRA and CDR2 YSYEKL. The V gene end was trimmed by 0 bases and the J gene end by 0 bases; junction bases not matched to a gene: 4. The CDR3 covers 17 residues. The method was immunoSEQ multiplex PCR; TCRdb's version includes in-frame clones alone and lacks a portion of them. The data contain 200,000 or so clones, almost 95% of them seen just once; the ten biggest clones take up 8% to 13%. Study-level results: Donors, mostly white British, included more females; clonal diversity was possibly underestimated.

The chain carries TRBV4-1 and TRBJ2-1, with 8 bases that match TRBD2. The sample consisted of peripheral blood, taken on day 0 of AZD1222 vaccination. The TCR originated in an adult in good health. CDR3 region: CASSQDRSGSSYNEQFF. The DNA of the CDR3 is TGCGCCAGCAGCCAAGATCGGAGCGGGAGCTCCTACAATGAGCAGTTCTTC.